What follows is one TCR beta chain and its context. This sample is drawn from a study of tumor-infiltrating lymphocytes in oesophageal squamous cell carcinoma. TCRdb reprocessed the PCR reads via MiXCR and lists one record per CDR3 protein. The table has 20,000 or so distinct CDR3 sequences, 35% to 45% seen once; the top ten hold around a sixth. Sequenced material: normal esophageal tissue next to the tumor. The clonotype originates from a female donor with esophageal squamous cell carcinoma.

The CDR3 spells CANEGLAVEQYF. As DNA, the CDR3 is TGTGCCAACGAGGGACTAGCGGTTGAGCAGTACTTC. V usage is TRBV7-6 and J usage is TRBJ2-3; 11 bases align to TRBD2. The J call is uncertain, as TRBJ2-7 better fits the DNA end. The CDR3 totals 12 residues. The V gene's germline CDR1 is SGHVS and CDR2 FNYEAQ.